The rows below give T cell receptor beta chains drawn from one sample of a study of shared T cell receptors in the human thymus. Here immunoSEQ multiplex PCR was the method, and the copy in TCRdb shows in-frame clones only, minus some. Of some 400,000 clones in the sample, 95% are singletons; the top ten hold approximately 0.02%. Input material: thymocytes. These receptors all come from a human donor. Both conserved end residues are part of each CDR3. The order of the fields is CDR3 protein, J gene, V gene.

CDR3 protein: CASSLVGGQNYGYTF; J gene: TRBJ1-2; V gene: TRBV7-2
CDR3 protein: CASQDGGTYNEQFF; J gene: TRBJ2-1; V gene: TRBV2
CDR3 protein: CASSVGADLGQYF; J gene: TRBJ2-7; V gene: TRBV9
CDR3 protein: CASSALAGDTYEQYF; J gene: TRBJ2-7; V gene: TRBV6-1
CDR3 protein: CASSPPGDREQSNQPQHF; J gene: TRBJ1-5; V gene: TRBV28
CDR3 protein: CASSFDSGSPEQYF; J gene: TRBJ2-7; V gene: TRBV5-4
CDR3 protein: CASSGPTGGAGTGELFF; J gene: TRBJ2-2; V gene: TRBV11-2
CDR3 protein: CASSLKGTAQRHGYTF; J gene: TRBJ1-2; V gene: TRBV5-5
CDR3 protein: CASFTVRDEQYF; J gene: TRBJ2-7; V gene: TRBV6-1
CDR3 protein: CASSQDGPGAHSNQPQHF; J gene: TRBJ1-5; V gene: TRBV4-2
CDR3 protein: CASSETRSLAGNYGYTF; J gene: TRBJ1-2; V gene: TRBV10-2
CDR3 protein: CASSPTPGTGNPYEQYF; J gene: TRBJ2-7; V gene: TRBV5-1
CDR3 protein: CASSLQGAGDQPQHF; J gene: TRBJ1-5; V gene: TRBV4-1
CDR3 protein: CASSQDQVAGGTDTQYF; J gene: TRBJ2-3; V gene: TRBV4-3